The 21 T cell receptor beta chains presented below share a single source sample, sequenced in a study of regulatory T cells in long-lasting Graves disease. Both iRepertoire HTBI primers and Arm-PCR of CDR3 regions were used to build the TCR beta libraries. TCRdb called the multiplex PCR reads again in MiXCR, with one record for every CDR3 protein. This table holds roughly 440,000 distinct CDR3 sequences, approximately 16% found once. As for time point: newly diagnosed GD, antithyroid drugs for less than 3 months. Extracted RNA from PBMCs served as the source of the TCR library. This sample was also put to use in a study of T cells in Graves' hyperthyroidism and ophthalmopathy.

Sequenced here: peripheral blood mononuclear cells (PBMCs), sampled at new diagnosis, from a patient treated with antithyroid drugs. These receptors were collected from a woman aged 18-29 years with Graves disease.

This clonotype was counted ten times or more. The rearrangement uses TRBV7-9 and TRBJ1-4; 8 bases are shared with TRBD1. In germline, CDR1 is SEHNR, CDR2 FQNEAQ (reference sequence). V was clipped by 5 bases and J by 8 bases; unmatched bases: 10. The CDR3 has 15 amino acids. The CDR3 loop is CASSKGQVEVEKLFF. CDR3 sequence (DNA): TGTGCCAGCAGCAAGGGACAGGTAGAGGTGGAAAAACTGTTTTTT.

This clonotype was seen more than once but under ten times. The genes are TRBV6-1 and TRBJ2-1; 8 bases align to TRBD2. Germline V gives CDR1 MNHNS, CDR2 SASEGT. This CDR3 contains 16 residues. V shed 6 bases and J 6 bases; nucleotides not matched to a gene: 13. The CDR3 DNA follows: TGTGCCAGCAGATTCCTACTGGCGGGAGGCACCAATGAGCAGTTCTTC. As protein: CASRFLLAGGTNEQFF.

This clonotype was observed many times. The genes are TRBV7-2 and TRBJ1-2; D is possibly TRBD1 (6 bases). V shed 3 bases and J shed 8 bases, with 19 bases lying between them. Germline V lookup: CDR1 SGHTA, CDR2 FQGNSA. The CDR3 loop spans 15 amino acids. The CDR3 region has the DNA TGTGCCAGCAGCTTGGGGGAATTAACAGGGTTAGGCTACACCTTC. This gives the protein CASSLGELTGLGYTF.

The V call is TRBV9, the J call TRBJ1-3; D call uncertain. CDR3 length: 15 amino acids. The V end was cut by 0 bases, the J end by 0 bases, with 7 bases between. Germline V gene lookup returns CDR1 SGDLS and CDR2 YYNGEE. The DNA of the CDR3 is TGTGCCAGCAGCGTAGCTGTCAGCTCTGGAAACACCATATATTTT. This sequence encodes CASSVAVSSGNTIYF.

Many counts were recorded for this clonotype. The chain recombines TRBV20-1 with TRBJ2-5, with 8 nucleotides matching TRBD2. J was trimmed by 6 bases and V by 0 bases; bases with no gene match: 12. The CDR3 loop spans 16 amino acids. Germline CDR1 and CDR2: DFQATT and SNEGSKA (reference sequence). The CDR3 sequence: CSARDPLGGRRKTQYF. In nucleotides, the CDR3 is TGCAGTGCTAGAGATCCCCTCGGCGGGAGGAGGAAGACCCAGTACTTC.

This clonotype was counted a few times. The chain joins TRBV5-1 to TRBJ1-3; D remains ambiguous. V dropped 0 bases and J dropped 0 bases, with 4 bases sitting between them. Germline V gene sequence: CDR1 SGHRS, CDR2 YFSETQ. The CDR3 is made up of 14 amino acids. CDR3 DNA: TGCGCCAGCAGCTTGGGCGCCTCTGGAAACACCATATATTTT. Its translation: CASSLGASGNTIYF.

The V gene is TRBV4-1, the J gene TRBJ2-7, with TRBD2 identical over 7 bases. V was pared by 2 bases and J by 2 bases, with 9 bases of the junction left unmatched. This CDR3 has 16 residues. CDR1 and CDR2 from the germline V gene are MGHRA and YSYEKL. CDR3 protein: CASSQRGDLAAYEQYF. The DNA of the CDR3 is TGCGCCAGCAGCCAAAGGGGCGATCTAGCGGCCTACGAGCAGTACTTC.

Many counts were recorded for this clonotype. CDR3: CATAFRATDTQYF. The CDR3 DNA follows: TGTGCTACGGCTTTTCGGGCCACAGATACGCAGTATTTT. This sequence joins TRBV28 and TRBJ2-3; no reliable D call. CDR3 length: 13 amino acids. Germline loops: CDR1 MDHEN, CDR2 SYDVKM.

The chain has TRBV19 and TRBJ2-7; no firm D call. CDR1 and CDR2 from the germline V gene are LNHDA and SQIVND (reference sequence). V was pared by 3 bases and J by 0 bases, with 9 bases between. This CDR3 contains 14 residues. CDR3 coding DNA: TGTGCCAGTAGTATGGTCGCGAGCTCCTACGAGCAGTACGTC. Its protein product is CASSMVASSYEQYV.

The chain couples TRBV11-2 to TRBJ2-2, with 12 bases aligning to TRBD2. Germline loops: CDR1 SGHAT, CDR2 FQNNGV. V lost 2 bases to trimming and J lost 7 bases; unmatched junction nucleotides: 11. CDR3 length equals 18 residues. This chain's CDR3 is CASSLRRILAGGGGELFF. CDR3 DNA: TGTGCCAGCAGCTTAAGGAGGATACTAGCGGGAGGCGGCGGGGAGCTGTTTTTT.

The table lists this clonotype with a few counts. The rearrangement uses TRBV4-3 and TRBJ1-1; no reliable D call. The CDR3 has 13 residues. Germline V gene lookup returns CDR1 LGHNA and CDR2 YSLEER. V dropped 2 bases and J dropped 10 bases, with 14 bases sitting between them. CDR3 DNA: TGCGCCAGCAGCCAAACGGGAGTCCGTGGAGCTTTCTTT. Its translation is CASSQTGVRGAFF.

Many counts were recorded for this clonotype. The chain carries TRBV2 and TRBJ1-1; 8 nucleotides agree with TRBD1. The CDR3 runs 13 residues. In germline, CDR1 is SNHLY, CDR2 FYNNEI. The trim removed 7 bases at V and 1 base at J, leaving 2 bases unmatched. This chain's CDR3 is CASMGTGNTEAFF. DNA of the CDR3: TGTGCCAGCATGGGGACAGGGAACACTGAAGCTTTCTTT. The full variable domain, completed using reference TRBV2 and TRBJ1-1, is EPEVTQTPSHQVTQMGQEVILRCVPISNHLYFYWYRQILGQKVEFLVSFYNNEISEKSEIFDDQFSVERPDGSNFTLKIRSTKLEDSAMYFCASMGTGNTEAFFGQGTRLTVV.

This chain uses TRBV12-3 or TRBV12-4 with TRBJ2-1; possibly TRBD2 for D (7 bases). The CDR3 sequence is 14 residues long. V shed 7 bases and J shed 6 bases, with 16 bases lying between them. The CDR3 nucleotides read TGTGCCAGCACGCGGGAGTTCAGGGGCAATGAGCAGTTCTTC. It codes for CASTREFRGNEQFF.

The J gene is TRBJ2-4, the V gene TRBV29-1; 9 positions agree with TRBD2. Germline lookup yields CDR1 SQVTM and CDR2 ANQGSEA. The CDR3 has 15 amino acids. V shed 4 bases and J 9 bases; nucleotides not matched to a gene: 13. This CDR3 is CSVVVSGRWGGIQYF. DNA of the CDR3: TGCAGCGTTGTGGTTAGCGGGAGATGGGGCGGCATTCAGTACTTC.

This clonotype was found many times. The genes are TRBV28 and TRBJ2-1, with D possibly matching TRBD2 (6 bases). Germline CDR1 reads MDHEN; CDR2 reads SYDVKM. The ends were cut back, 5 bases at V and 3 bases at J, with 11 bases in the middle. This CDR3 is built from 14 residues. DNA for the CDR3: TGTGCCAGCAGTACCAAGGACTACTACAATGAGCAGTTCTTC. This translates into CASSTKDYYNEQFF.

This clonotype was detected many times. The chain recombines TRBV28 with TRBJ2-7, with 10 bases fitting TRBD2. The CDR3 totals 16 residues. J gave up 0 bases and V 4 bases, and 6 bases lay outside the gene matches. Germline CDR1 and CDR2: MDHEN and SYDVKM. The CDR3 loop reads CASSSGLAIPSYEQYF. DNA of the CDR3: TGTGCCAGCAGTTCGGGACTAGCGATCCCCTCCTACGAGCAGTACTTC.

This clonotype was detected ten times or more. V and J are TRBV20-1 and TRBJ2-7; TRBD2 matches at 10 bases. CDR3 size: 16 residues. J was trimmed by 4 bases and V by 3 bases; bases with no gene match: 12. Germline CDR1 reads DFQATT; CDR2 reads SNEGSKA (reference sequence). The CDR3 nucleotides read TGCAGTGCTAGCCCCGACCTAGCGGGAGATTTATACGAGCAGTACTTC. This codes for CSASPDLAGDLYEQYF.

At least ten counts were recorded for this clonotype. This chain connects TRBV20-1 to TRBJ2-1; TRBD2 might be the D (6 bases). Germline-derived CDR1 and CDR2 are DFQATT and SNEGSKA (reference sequence). Trimming shortened V by 1 base and J by 0 bases, and 16 bases separated the two germline ends. The CDR3 loop spans 17 amino acids. CDR3 DNA: TGCAGTGCTAGAGCTCGAAGCGGGTGGAGCTCCTACAATGAGCAGTTCTTC. Amino acids: CSARARSGWSSYNEQFF.

This clonotype has ten or more counts. This chain connects TRBV5-1 to TRBJ1-5; TRBD1 might be the D (5 bases). Germline V gene lookup returns CDR1 SGHRS and CDR2 YFSETQ. Trimming cost V 1 base and J 3 bases, with 11 bases left between them. The CDR3 covers 15 residues. CDR3 region: CASSLTGSDNQPQHF. DNA of the CDR3: TGCGCCAGCAGCTTGACAGGCAGCGACAATCAGCCCCAGCATTTT.

This clonotype was picked up many times. At one end, the junction sequence differs from germline, possibly due to a read error. V usage is TRBV2 and J usage is TRBJ1-2, with 9 bases identical to TRBD1. From germline, CDR1 is SNHLY and CDR2 FYNNEI. CDR3 length: 14 amino acids. The CDR3 reads CASSETGGGYGYTF. The CDR3 nucleotides read TGCGCCAGCAGTGAGACAGGGGGAGGCTATGGCTACACCTTC.

The J gene is TRBJ1-2, the V gene TRBV18; D is ambiguous. Germline V gene data show CDR1 as KGHSH and CDR2 as LQKENI. The CDR3 runs to 16 residues. Trimming removed 3 bases at V and 4 bases at J, with 18 bases between. CDR3: CASSPPGAGPSYGYTF. The DNA for the CDR3 is TGTGCCAGCTCACCCCCCGGAGCCGGGCCGAGCTATGGCTACACCTTC.